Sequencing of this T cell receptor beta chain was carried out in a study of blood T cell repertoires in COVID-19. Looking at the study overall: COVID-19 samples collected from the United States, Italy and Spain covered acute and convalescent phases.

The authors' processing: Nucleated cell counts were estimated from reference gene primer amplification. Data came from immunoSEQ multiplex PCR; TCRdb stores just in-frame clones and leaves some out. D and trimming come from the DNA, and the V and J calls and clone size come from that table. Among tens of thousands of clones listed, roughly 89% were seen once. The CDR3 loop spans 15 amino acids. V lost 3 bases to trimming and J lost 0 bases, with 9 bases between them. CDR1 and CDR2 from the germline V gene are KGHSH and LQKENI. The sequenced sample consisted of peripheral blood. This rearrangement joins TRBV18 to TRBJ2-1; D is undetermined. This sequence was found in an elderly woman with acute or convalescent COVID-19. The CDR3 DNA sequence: TGTGCCAGCTCACCCGGTGAAAGCTCCTACAATGAGCAGTTCTTC. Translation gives CASSPGESSYNEQFF.